This TCR beta chain was captured by sequencing in a study of T-cell reconstitution after alpha-beta-depleted transplantation in children. Using unique molecular identifiers, the investigators prepared the TCRbeta library. One entry per CDR3 protein results from TCRdb running MiXCR on the PCR reads. Here the sample spans some 830,000 distinct CDR3 sequences, around 17% being singletons. This clonotype has ten or more counts. The CDR3 consists of 13 residues. Trimming pared 4 bases from V and 6 bases from J, leaving 11 bases between. This clonotype was obtained from a male patient between 10 and 17 years old who had a stem cell transplant for acute lymphoblastic leukemia, so the T cells may come from the graft donor. Sequences were derived from PBMCs, mostly from graft donor cells, sampled 360 days after TCRalphabeta/CD19-depleted stem cell transplant. V is TRBV12-3 or TRBV12-4 and J is TRBJ2-3; D unresolved. CDR3 in amino acids: CASSWEGPDTQYF. CDR3 DNA: TGTGCCAGCAGTTGGGAAGGCCCCGATACGCAGTATTTT.